The next 10 T cell receptor beta chains were all read from a single sample in a study of cytomegalovirus exposure and HLA in healthy donors. PCR primers comprised 60 Vbeta and 13 Jbeta primers. TCRdb's copy holds only in-frame clones and misses some; the assay was immunoSEQ multiplex PCR. The data contain approximately 88,000 clones, under 85% of them seen just once; the ten biggest clones take up roughly 1.5%. The sequencing sample was made of PBMCs. The receptors were gathered from a male donor in good health and CMV-seronegative.

This clone came up once. The V call is TRBV6-6, the J call TRBJ2-7; D may be TRBD2 (6 bases). The ends were cut back, 7 bases at V and 5 bases at J, with 18 bases in the middle. CDR3 size: 14 residues. Germline loops: CDR1 MNHNY, CDR2 SVGAGI (reference sequence). The CDR3 DNA is TGTGCCAGCATAGTAGGCGGGACCGGCCACGAGCAGTACTTC. Protein product: CASIVGGTGHEQYF.

This chain connects TRBV9 to TRBJ1-1; 8 bases match TRBD1. Trimming at V came to 4 bases and at J to 5 bases, leaving 7 bases not matched to a gene. The CDR3 contains 14 residues. The germline gives CDR1 SGDLS, CDR2 YYNGEE. CDR3 sequence reads: CASSPGGGRTEAFF. CDR3 bases: TGTGCCAGCAGCCCAGGGGGCGGACGGACTGAAGCTTTCTTT. The full variable domain, in which reference TRBV9 and TRBJ1-1 provide the parts outside the CDR3, is DSGVTQTPKHLITATGQRVTLRCSPRSGDLSVYWYQQSLDQGLQFLIQYYNGEERAKGNILERFSAQQFPDLHSELNLSSLELGDSALYFCASSPGGGRTEAFFGQGTRLTVV.

The V call is TRBV27, the J call TRBJ2-6; no clear D. The V end lost 3 bases, the J end lost 5 bases, and 8 bases lay between the germline ends. This CDR3 is 14 amino acids long. CDR1 and CDR2 from the germline V gene are MNHEY and SMNVEV (reference sequence). This CDR3 reads CASSFKDWANVLTF. For the CDR3, the DNA is TGTGCCAGCAGTTTTAAAGACTGGGCCAACGTCCTGACTTTC.

This chain joins TRBV7-2 and TRBJ1-5, with D uncertain. The CDR3 runs to 15 residues. V lost 3 bases and J 9 bases, leaving 18 bases between the germline ends. Germline CDR1 SGHTA, CDR2 FQGNSA. The CDR3 DNA follows: TGTGCCAGCAGCTTGTCGAGGACGGACTTGCGGCCCCAGCATTTT. It specifies CASSLSRTDLRPQHF.

About this clone: Its ends do not fully match the called genes, so a read error is possible. The chain recombines TRBV6-6 with TRBJ1-5; possibly TRBD1 for D (6 bases). Germline assignment: CDR1 MNHNY and CDR2 SVGAGI (reference sequence). The CDR3 extends over 14 amino acids. CDR3 protein: CTSSKPGTNQPQHF. The DNA for the CDR3 is TGTACCAGCAGTAAACCCGGGACAAATCAGCCCCAGCATTTT.

This rearrangement joins TRBV6-4 to TRBJ2-1; 8 bases agree with TRBD1. V lost 6 bases and J lost 9; bases outside the gene matches: 4. This CDR3 is built from 12 residues. CDR1 MRHNA and CDR2 SNTAGT come from the germline V gene. This CDR3 is CASSPTGVEQFF. CDR3 DNA sequence: TGTGCCAGCAGCCCGACAGGGGTTGAGCAGTTCTTC.

V gene TRBV28 combines with J gene TRBJ1-2; tentatively, D is TRBD1 (5 bases). From germline, CDR1 is MDHEN and CDR2 SYDVKM. This CDR3 region has 11 residues. V gave up 8 bases and J gave up 10 bases, with 14 bases separating them. In DNA form, the CDR3 reads TGTGCCAGCTCCCCGGGGGGAGTCTACACCTTC. This encodes CASSPGGVYTF.

The chain carries TRBV7-2 and TRBJ2-7; no firm D call. The V and J ends lost 2 bases and 1 base respectively, with 3 bases between them. The CDR3 covers 12 residues. Germline-derived CDR1 and CDR2 are SGHTA and FQGNSA. The CDR3 region has the DNA TGTGCCAGCAGCTTACAGTCCTACGAGCAGTACTTC. Its protein is CASSLQSYEQYF. The full variable domain, in which reference TRBV7-2 and TRBJ2-7 provide the parts outside the CDR3, is GAGVSQSPSNKVTEKGKDVELRCDPISGHTALYWYRQSLGQGLEFLIYFQGNSAPDKSGLPSDRFSAERTGGSVSTLTIQRTQQEDSAVYLCASSLQSYEQYFGPGTRLTVT.

The CDR3 region has the DNA TGCGCCAGCAGCTTCGGGACGGGAGATTCCTACGAGCAGTACTTC. Residues: CASSFGTGDSYEQYF. The genes are TRBV5-1 and TRBJ2-7, with TRBD2 as a possible D gene (6 bases). There are 15 residues in the CDR3. Trimming cost V 2 bases and J 1 base, with 13 bases left between them. From germline, CDR1 is SGHRS and CDR2 YFSETQ.

This clone has only one observation. This chain links TRBV27 with TRBJ1-1; no definite D call. The V end lost 4 bases, the J end lost 8 bases, and 11 bases lay between the germline ends. Germline values: CDR1 MNHEY, CDR2 SMNVEV (reference sequence). The CDR3 is 12 residues long. DNA for the CDR3: TGTGCCAGCAGTTCGGGTTATTCCGAAGCTTTCTTT. Translated, it gives CASSSGYSEAFF.